Detailed here is one TCR beta chain. Its antigen is not known. These data come from a study of CD4 T cells in relation to SARS-CoV-2 and coronaviruses. Trimming took 2 bases from V and 4 from J; bases not matched to a gene: 11. The CDR3 covers 17 residues. The germline V gene has CDR1 SGHNT and CDR2 YYREEE (reference sequence). CD4+ T cells from unexposed donors were obtained before the COVID-19 pandemic (2011-2018). The cells were cultured for 10 days before CD4+ T cells were isolated. Testing used SARS-CoV-2 S/N and four cold-coronavirus spikes on unexposed-donor CD4+ T cells, cells permitting. Sequencing was performed with immunoSEQ multiplex PCR; in TCRdb, only in-frame clones are kept and a portion is missing. Counted here are around 15,000 clones, around three quarters occurring once; the ten biggest clones make up 11%.

Sequencing input: CD4+ T cells from PBMCs, cultured in vitro. The chain recombines TRBV5-4 with TRBJ1-2, with TRBD1 identical over 10 bases. This sequence was found in a human donor in good health. The chain's CDR3 is CASSLGNRQGAIYGYTF. CDR3 coding DNA: TGTGCCAGCAGCTTAGGAAATAGACAGGGGGCGATCTATGGCTACACCTTC.